These 9 T cell receptor beta chains share one sample of origin, sequenced in a study of tissue T cells after allogeneic stem cell transplantation. Libraries were prepared by immunoSEQ multiplex PCR; TCRdb keeps only in-frame clonotypes and omits some of them. The sample has more than 45,000 clones; nearly 75% are singletons. The source material was sorted cells pooled from one or two spleens. These receptor sequences come from a pool of C57BL/6 mice in good health.

Concerning this clone: The gene names here belong to mouse. Read data end 1 residue before the CDR3 end; the end is taken from the germline J gene. V gene TRBV13-2 combines with J gene TRBJ2-5; 11 bases agree with TRBD2. The CDR3 extends over 15 amino acids. V was pared by 3 bases and J by 1 base, with 1 base of the junction left unmatched. Germline V CDR1 and CDR2: NNHNN, SYGAGS (reference sequence). The CDR3 region is CASGGGLGDQDTQYF. The covered CDR3 bases are TGTGCCAGCGGTGGGGGACTGGGGGACCAAGACACCCAGTAC.

Concerning this clone: Gene and germline names: mouse. The missing CDR3 end, 1 residue past where the read stops, is filled in from the germline J gene. The genes are TRBV12-2 and TRBJ1-3; 7 bases are shared with TRBD1. The V gene's germline CDR1 is SGHLS and CDR2 HYDKME. V shed 4 bases and J 0 bases; nucleotides not matched to a gene: 5. The CDR3 extends over 15 amino acids. The DNA read from the CDR3 is TGTGCCAGCTCCCCGGGACAGCATTCTGGAAATACGCTCTAT. Encoded protein: CASSPGQHSGNTLY. The complete CDR3 sequence is CASSPGQHSGNTLYF.

On this clone: Germline and genes here are mouse. The CDR3 protein is CASSPDWAPYEQYF. CDR3 bases read: TGTGCCAGCTCTCCAGACTGGGCCCCCTATGAACAGTAC. V and J are TRBV12-2 and TRBJ2-7, with 7 bases matching TRBD2. Read sequence stops 1 residue before the CDR3 end, and the germline J gene provides the missing end. The ends lost 2 bases at V and 2 bases at J; junction bases unmatched: 5. The germline V gene encodes CDR1 SGHLS and CDR2 HYDKME. The CDR3 is 14 residues long.

As concerns this clone: Gene names and germline match the mouse. Sequencing ends 1 residue short of the CDR3 end; the germline J gene provides the rest. The chain couples TRBV19 to TRBJ2-7, with 10 bases identical to TRBD2. CDR3 length: 14 amino acids. The V gene's germline CDR1 is FNHDT and CDR2 SITEND (reference sequence). Unmatched junction bases numbered 5, after V lost 1 base and J lost 7 bases. The sequenced CDR3 bases are TGTGCCAGCAGTATACCTGGGGGGGCGGGGGAACAGTAC. Its translation: CASSIPGGAGEQY. The CDR3 in its entirety is CASSIPGGAGEQYF.

A remark on this clone: Gene names denote mouse genes. From the germline J gene comes the end of the CDR3, since the read stops 1 residue before it. The chain couples TRBV13-1 to TRBJ1-5; TRBD1 might be the D (6 bases). The CDR3 totals 15 residues. CDR1 is NSHNY, CDR2 SYGAGN, per germline. With 4 bases removed from V and 3 bases from J, the gap between germline ends came to 14 bases. CDR3 bases read: TGTGCCAGCAGTCTACAGGGTAGGGGCAACCAGGCTCCGCTT. Encoded protein: CASSLQGRGNQAPL. The full CDR3 protein reads CASSLQGRGNQAPLF.

This clone occurred a few times. Gene names follow the mouse nomenclature. Sequencing ends 1 residue short of the CDR3 end; the germline J gene provides the rest. This chain uses TRBV19 with TRBJ2-1; either TRBD1 or TRBD2 may fit D (5 bases each). From germline, CDR1 is FNHDT and CDR2 SITEND (reference sequence). This CDR3 comprises 13 residues. The V and J ends lost 4 bases and 2 bases respectively, with 7 bases between them. The CDR3: CASSPGHYAEQFF. The sequenced CDR3 bases are TGTGCCAGCAGTCCGGGACACTATGCTGAGCAGTTC. Full variable domain (outside the CDR3, taken from reference TRBV19 and TRBJ2-1): GGIITQTPKFLIGQEGQKLTLKCQQNFNHDTMYWYRQDSGKGLRLIYYSITENDLQKGDLSEGYDASREKKSSFSLTVTSAQKNEMAVFLCASSPGHYAEQFFGPGTRLTVL.

With respect to this clone: All gene names here are mouse names. This CDR3 is CASSMTASQNTLYF. Partial CDR3 DNA: TGTGCCAGCAGTATGACTGCTAGTCAAAACACCTTGTAC. The chain employs TRBV19 and TRBJ2-4, with D maybe TRBD2 (5 bases). Read data end 1 residue before the CDR3 end; the end is taken from the germline J gene. Germline CDR1 FNHDT, CDR2 SITEND (reference sequence). Trimming left V 2 bases short and J 0 bases short, with 7 bases between. This CDR3 spans 14 amino acids.

Note on this clone: Gene names denote mouse genes. The read halts 1 residue ahead of the CDR3 end, with the missing end drawn from the germline J gene. The V gene is TRBV1, the J gene TRBJ1-1, with D perhaps matching TRBD1 (6 bases). Germline V gene lookup returns CDR1 NSQYPW and CDR2 LRSPGD (reference sequence). V was trimmed by 0 bases and J by 8 bases, leaving 16 bases between them. The CDR3 runs to 15 residues. Partial CDR3 DNA: TGCACCTGCAGTGCAGATCGGTCGGGGGCCCAGGAAGTCTTC. Protein: CTCSADRSGAQEVF. The CDR3 reads in full as CTCSADRSGAQEVFF.

Regarding this clone: The gene names given are mouse names. The observed sequence ends 1 residue before the CDR3 terminus, with the missing tail filled in from the germline J gene. This chain joins TRBV17 and TRBJ1-2, with D perhaps matching TRBD1 (5 bases). Deletions cut 1 base from V and 0 bases from J, with 6 bases between. Germline CDR1 is MNHDT and CDR2 is YYDKIL. The CDR3 contains 14 residues. CDR3: CASSRGTPNSDYTF. Partial CDR3 DNA: TGTGCTAGCAGTAGAGGGACACCAAACTCCGACTACACC.